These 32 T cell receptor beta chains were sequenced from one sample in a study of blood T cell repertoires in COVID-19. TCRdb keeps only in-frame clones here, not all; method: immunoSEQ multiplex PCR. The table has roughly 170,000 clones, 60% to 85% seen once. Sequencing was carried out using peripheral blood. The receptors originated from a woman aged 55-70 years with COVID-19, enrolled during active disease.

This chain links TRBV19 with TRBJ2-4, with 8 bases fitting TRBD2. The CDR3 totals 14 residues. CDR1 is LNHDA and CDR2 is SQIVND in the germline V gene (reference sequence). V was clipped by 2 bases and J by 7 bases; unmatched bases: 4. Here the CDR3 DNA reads TGTGCCAGTAGTATAAGAGCGGGAGCCAACATTCAGTACTTC. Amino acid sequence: CASSIRAGANIQYF. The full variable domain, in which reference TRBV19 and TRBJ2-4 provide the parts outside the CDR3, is DGGITQSPKYLFRKEGQNVTLSCEQNLNHDAMYWYRQDPGQGLRLIYYSQIVNDFQKGDIAEGYSVSREKKESFPLTVTSAQKNPTAFYLCASSIRAGANIQYFGAGTRLSVL.

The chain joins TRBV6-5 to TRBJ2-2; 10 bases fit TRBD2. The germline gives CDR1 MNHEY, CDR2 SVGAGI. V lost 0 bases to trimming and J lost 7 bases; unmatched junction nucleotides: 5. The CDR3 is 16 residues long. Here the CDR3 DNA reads TGTGCCAGCAGTTACTCGAGCGGGAGGGTTAGCGGGGAGCTGTTTTTT. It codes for CASSYSSGRVSGELFF.

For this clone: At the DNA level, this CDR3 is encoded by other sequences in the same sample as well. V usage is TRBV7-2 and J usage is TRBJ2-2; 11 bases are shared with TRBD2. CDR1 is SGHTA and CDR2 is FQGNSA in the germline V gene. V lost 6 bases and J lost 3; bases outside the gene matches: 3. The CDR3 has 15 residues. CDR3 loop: CASRKLAGDTGELFF. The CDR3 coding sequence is TGTGCCAGCAGAAAACTAGCGGGAGACACCGGGGAGCTGTTTTTT.

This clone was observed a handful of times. The CDR3 loop reads CASKGLATRGSEQFF. Here the CDR3 DNA reads TGTGCCAGCAAAGGACTAGCCACCCGGGGGAGCGAGCAGTTCTTC. V and J are TRBV7-9 and TRBJ2-1; TRBD2 matches 8 bases. Germline lookup yields CDR1 SEHNR and CDR2 FQNEAQ (reference sequence). The CDR3 contains 15 residues. V gave up 7 bases and J gave up 10 bases; unmatched junction bases: 15.

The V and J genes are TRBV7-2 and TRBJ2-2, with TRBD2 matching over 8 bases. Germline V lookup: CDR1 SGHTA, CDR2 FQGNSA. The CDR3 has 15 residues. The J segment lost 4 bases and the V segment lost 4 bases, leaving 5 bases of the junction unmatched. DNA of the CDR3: TGTGCCAGCAGCTCCGGACTAGCCCTCACCGGGGAGCTGTTTTTT. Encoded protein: CASSSGLALTGELFF.

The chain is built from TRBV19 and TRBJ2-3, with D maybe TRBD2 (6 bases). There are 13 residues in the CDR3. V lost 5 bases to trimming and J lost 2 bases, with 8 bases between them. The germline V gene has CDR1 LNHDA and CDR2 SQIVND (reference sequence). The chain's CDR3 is CASSPGLTDTQYF. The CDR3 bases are TGTGCCAGTAGTCCGGGACTCACAGATACGCAGTATTTT.

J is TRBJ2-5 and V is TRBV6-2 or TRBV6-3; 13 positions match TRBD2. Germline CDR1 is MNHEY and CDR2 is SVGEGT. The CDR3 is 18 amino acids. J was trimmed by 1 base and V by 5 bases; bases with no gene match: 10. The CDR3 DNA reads TGTGCCAGCAGTCGCCGACTAGCGGGAGGTTTAGGCCAAGAGACCCAGTACTTC. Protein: CASSRRLAGGLGQETQYF.

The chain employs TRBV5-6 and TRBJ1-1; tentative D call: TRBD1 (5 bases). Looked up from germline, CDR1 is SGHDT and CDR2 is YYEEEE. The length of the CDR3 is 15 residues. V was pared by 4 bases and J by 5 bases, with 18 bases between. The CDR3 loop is CASSHSGQGGTEAFF. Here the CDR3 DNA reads TGTGCCAGCAGCCATTCTGGGCAGGGAGGAACTGAAGCTTTCTTT.

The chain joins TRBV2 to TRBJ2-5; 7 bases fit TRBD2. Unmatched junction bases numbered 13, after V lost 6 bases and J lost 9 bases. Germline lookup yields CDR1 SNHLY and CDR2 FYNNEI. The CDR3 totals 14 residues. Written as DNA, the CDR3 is TGTGCCAGCAGCCTTTGGACGGGTCGGGGGGCCCAGTACTTC. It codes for CASSLWTGRGAQYF.

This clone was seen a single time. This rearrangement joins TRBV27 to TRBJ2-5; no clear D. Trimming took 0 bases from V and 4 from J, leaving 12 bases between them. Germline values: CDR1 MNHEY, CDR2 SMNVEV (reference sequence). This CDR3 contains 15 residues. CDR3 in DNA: TGTGCCAGCAGTTTATCAATCCCCCCCTCAGAGACCCAGTACTTC. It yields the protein CASSLSIPPSETQYF.

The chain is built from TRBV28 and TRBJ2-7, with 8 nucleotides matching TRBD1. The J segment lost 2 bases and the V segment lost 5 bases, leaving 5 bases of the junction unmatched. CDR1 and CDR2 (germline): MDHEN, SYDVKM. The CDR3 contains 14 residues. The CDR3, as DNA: TGTGCCAGCAGTGCCCAGGGGGCAACCTACGAGCAGTACTTC. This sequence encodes CASSAQGATYEQYF. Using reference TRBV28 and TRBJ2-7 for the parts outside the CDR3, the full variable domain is DVKVTQSSRYLVKRTGEKVFLECVQDMDHENMFWYRQDPGLGLRLIYFSYDVKMKEKGDIPEGYSVSREKKERFSLILESASTNQTSMYLCASSAQGATYEQYFGPGTRLTVT.

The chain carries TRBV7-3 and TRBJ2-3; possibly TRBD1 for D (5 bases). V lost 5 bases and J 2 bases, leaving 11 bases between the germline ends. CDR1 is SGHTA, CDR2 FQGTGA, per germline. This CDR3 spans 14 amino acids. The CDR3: CASSARTNTDTQYF. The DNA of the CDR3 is TGTGCCAGCAGCGCTCGGACAAACACAGATACGCAGTATTTT.

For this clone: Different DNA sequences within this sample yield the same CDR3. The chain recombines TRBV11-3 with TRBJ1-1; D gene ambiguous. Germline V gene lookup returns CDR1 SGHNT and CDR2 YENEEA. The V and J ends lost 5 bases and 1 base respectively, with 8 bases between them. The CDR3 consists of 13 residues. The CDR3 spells CASSLLRNTEAFF. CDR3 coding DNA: TGTGCCAGCAGCCTCCTTAGGAACACTGAAGCTTTCTTT.

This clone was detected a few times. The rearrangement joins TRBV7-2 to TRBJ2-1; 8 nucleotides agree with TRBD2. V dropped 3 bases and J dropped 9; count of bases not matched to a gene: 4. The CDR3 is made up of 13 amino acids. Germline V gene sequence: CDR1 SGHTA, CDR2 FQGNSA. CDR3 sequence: CASSLQREREQFF. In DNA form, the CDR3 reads TGTGCCAGCAGCTTGCAGCGGGAGCGTGAGCAGTTCTTC.

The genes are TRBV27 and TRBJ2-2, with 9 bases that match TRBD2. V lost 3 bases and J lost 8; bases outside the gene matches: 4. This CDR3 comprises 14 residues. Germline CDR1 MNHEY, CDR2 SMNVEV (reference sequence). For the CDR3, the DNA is TGTGCCAGCAGTTTTGGCGGGGGGGCTGGGGAGCTGTTTTTT. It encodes CASSFGGGAGELFF.

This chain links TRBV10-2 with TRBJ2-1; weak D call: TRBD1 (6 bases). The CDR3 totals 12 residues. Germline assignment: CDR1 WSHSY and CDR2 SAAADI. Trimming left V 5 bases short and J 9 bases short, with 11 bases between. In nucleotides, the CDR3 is TGCGCCAGCAGTCCGCCACAGGGTGAGCAGTTCTTC. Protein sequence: CASSPPQGEQFF.

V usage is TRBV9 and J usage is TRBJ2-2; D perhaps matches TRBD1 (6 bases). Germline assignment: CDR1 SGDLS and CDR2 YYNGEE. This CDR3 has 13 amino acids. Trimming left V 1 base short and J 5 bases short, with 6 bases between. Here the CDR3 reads CASSVRGTGELFF. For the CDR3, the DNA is TGTGCCAGCAGCGTAAGGGGGACCGGGGAGCTGTTTTTT.

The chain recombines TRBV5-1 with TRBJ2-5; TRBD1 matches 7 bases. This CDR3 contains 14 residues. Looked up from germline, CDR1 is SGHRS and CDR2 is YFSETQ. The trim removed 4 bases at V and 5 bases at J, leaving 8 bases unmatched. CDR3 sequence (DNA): TGCGCCAGCAGCGTCCAGACAGGGAGCGAGACCCAGTACTTC. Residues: CASSVQTGSETQYF.

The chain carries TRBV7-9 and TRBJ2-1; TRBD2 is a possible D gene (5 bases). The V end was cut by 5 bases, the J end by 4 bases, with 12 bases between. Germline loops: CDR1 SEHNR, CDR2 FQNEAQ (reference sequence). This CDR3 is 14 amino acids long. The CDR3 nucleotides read TGTGCCAGCAGCCTCCCGCGGGTATACAATGAGCAGTTCTTC. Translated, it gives CASSLPRVYNEQFF.

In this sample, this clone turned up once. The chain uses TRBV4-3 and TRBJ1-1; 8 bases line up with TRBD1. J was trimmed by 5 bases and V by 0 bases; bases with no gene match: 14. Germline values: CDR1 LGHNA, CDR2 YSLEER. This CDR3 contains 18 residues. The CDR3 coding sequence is TGCGCCAGCAGCCAAGATATGGGCAGGGGGCTCCCTTTGACTGAAGCTTTCTTT. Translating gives CASSQDMGRGLPLTEAFF.

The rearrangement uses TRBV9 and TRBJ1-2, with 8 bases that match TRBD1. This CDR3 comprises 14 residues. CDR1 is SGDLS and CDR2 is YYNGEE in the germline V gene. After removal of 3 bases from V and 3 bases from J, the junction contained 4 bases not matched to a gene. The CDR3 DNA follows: TGTGCCAGCAGCGGGTCAGGGGGCGACTATGGCTACACCTTC. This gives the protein CASSGSGGDYGYTF.

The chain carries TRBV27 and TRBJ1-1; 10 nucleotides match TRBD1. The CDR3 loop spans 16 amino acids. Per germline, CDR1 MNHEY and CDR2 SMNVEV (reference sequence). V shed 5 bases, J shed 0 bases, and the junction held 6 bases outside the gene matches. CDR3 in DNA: TGTGCCAGCAGTCAAACCGGACAGGGGGTGAACACTGAAGCTTTCTTT. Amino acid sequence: CASSQTGQGVNTEAFF.

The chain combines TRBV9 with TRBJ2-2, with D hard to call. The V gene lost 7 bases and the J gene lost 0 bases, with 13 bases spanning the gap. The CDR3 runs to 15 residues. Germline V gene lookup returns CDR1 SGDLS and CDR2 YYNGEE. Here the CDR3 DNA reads TGTGCCAGCCAGCAAGGAACAGCGAACACCGGGGAGCTGTTTTTT. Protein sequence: CASQQGTANTGELFF.

The CDR3 sequence: CASSTPDSDQPQHF. CDR3 sequence (DNA): TGTGCCAGCAGTACCCCGGACAGTGATCAGCCCCAGCATTTT. The chain couples TRBV6-1 to TRBJ1-5; perhaps TRBD1 as D (6 bases). Germline V gene sequence: CDR1 MNHNS, CDR2 SASEGT. The CDR3 runs 14 residues. The germline V and J ends were trimmed by 5 bases and 5 bases, with 13 bases remaining between them.

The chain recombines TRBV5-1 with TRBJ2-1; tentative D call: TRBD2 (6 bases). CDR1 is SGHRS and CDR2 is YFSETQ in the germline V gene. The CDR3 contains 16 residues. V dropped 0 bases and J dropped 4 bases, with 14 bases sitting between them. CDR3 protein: CASSLVGGLGYNEQFF. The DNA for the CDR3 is TGCGCCAGCAGCTTGGTCGGGGGACTGGGTTACAATGAGCAGTTCTTC.

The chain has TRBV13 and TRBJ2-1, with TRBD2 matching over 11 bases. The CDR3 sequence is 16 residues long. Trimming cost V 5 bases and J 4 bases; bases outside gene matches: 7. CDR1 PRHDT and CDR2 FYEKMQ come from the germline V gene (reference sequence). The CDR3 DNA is TGTGCCAGCAGCCCCCGATTAGCGGGAGGGTACAATGAGCAGTTCTTC. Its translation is CASSPRLAGGYNEQFF. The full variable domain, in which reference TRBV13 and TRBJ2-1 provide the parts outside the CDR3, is AAGVIQSPRHLIKEKRETATLKCYPIPRHDTVYWYQQGPGQDPQFLISFYEKMQSDKGSIPDRFSAQQFSDYHSELNMSSLELGDSALYFCASSPRLAGGYNEQFFGPGTRLTVL.

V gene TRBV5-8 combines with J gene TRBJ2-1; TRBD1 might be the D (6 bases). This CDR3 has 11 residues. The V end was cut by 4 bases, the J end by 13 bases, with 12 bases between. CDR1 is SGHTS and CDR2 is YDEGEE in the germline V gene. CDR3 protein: CASSPRGIQFF. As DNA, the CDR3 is TGTGCCAGCAGCCCGAGGGGGATTCAGTTCTTC. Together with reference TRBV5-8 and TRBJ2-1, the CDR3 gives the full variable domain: EAGVTQSPTHLIKTRGQQATLRCSPISGHTSVYWYQQALGLGLQFLLWYDEGEERNRGNFPPRFSGRQFPNYSSELNVNALELEDSALYLCASSPRGIQFFGPGTRLTVL.

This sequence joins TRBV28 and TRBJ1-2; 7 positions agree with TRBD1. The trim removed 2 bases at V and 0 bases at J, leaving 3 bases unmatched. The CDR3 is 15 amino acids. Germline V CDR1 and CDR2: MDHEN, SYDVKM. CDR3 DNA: TGTGCCAGCAGTTTAAGGAGGGGGCCTAACTATGGCTACACCTTC. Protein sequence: CASSLRRGPNYGYTF.

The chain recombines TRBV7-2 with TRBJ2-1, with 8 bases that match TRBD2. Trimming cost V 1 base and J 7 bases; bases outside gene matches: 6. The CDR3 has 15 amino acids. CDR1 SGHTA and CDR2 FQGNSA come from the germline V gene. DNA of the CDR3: TGTGCCAGCAGCTTAGTGTTTGGCGGGAGGAATGAGCAGTTCTTC. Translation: CASSLVFGGRNEQFF.

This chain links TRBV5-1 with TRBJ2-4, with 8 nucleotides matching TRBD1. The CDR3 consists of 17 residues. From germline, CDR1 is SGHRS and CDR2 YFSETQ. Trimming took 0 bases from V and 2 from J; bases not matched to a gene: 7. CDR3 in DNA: TGCGCCAGCAGCTTGGCCCAGGACAGGGTAACCAAAAACATTCAGTACTTC. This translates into CASSLAQDRVTKNIQYF.

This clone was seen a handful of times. Here the CDR3 DNA reads TGCAGCGTTGTACTAGCGGGAGTCTACGAGCAGTACTTC. Translated, it gives CSVVLAGVYEQYF. The chain links TRBV29-1 to TRBJ2-7; 11 positions agree with TRBD2. The CDR3 extends over 13 amino acids. V shed 4 bases, J shed 3 bases, and the junction held 2 bases outside the gene matches. From germline, CDR1 is SQVTM and CDR2 ANQGSEA.

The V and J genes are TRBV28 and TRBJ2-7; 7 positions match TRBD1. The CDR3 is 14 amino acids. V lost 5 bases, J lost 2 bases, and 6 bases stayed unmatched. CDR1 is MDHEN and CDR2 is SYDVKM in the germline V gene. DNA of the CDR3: TGTGCCAGCAGTCCTCCGACAGGGCCCTACGAGCAGTACGTC. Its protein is CASSPPTGPYEQYV.